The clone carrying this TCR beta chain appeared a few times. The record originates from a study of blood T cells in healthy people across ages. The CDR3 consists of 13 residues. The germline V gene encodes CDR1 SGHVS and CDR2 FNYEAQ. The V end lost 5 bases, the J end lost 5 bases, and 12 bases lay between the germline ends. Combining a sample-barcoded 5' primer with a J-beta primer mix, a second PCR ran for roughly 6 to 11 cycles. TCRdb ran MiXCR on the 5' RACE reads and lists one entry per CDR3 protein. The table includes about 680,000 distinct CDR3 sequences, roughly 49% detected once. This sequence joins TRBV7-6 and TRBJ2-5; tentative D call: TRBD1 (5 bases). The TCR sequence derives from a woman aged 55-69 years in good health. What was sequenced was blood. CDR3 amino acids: CASSQDTIETQYF. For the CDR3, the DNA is TGTGCCAGCAGCCAGGACACAATCGAGACCCAGTACTTC.